This T cell receptor beta chain was profiled in a study of blood T cell repertoires in COVID-19. Study details: Samples representing acute and convalescent COVID-19 were sourced from the United States, Italy and Spain. The analysed material was cDNA or gDNA that came from T cells, B-cell-depleted T cells, or PBMCs.

Germline-derived CDR1 and CDR2 are LNHDA and SQIVND (reference sequence). The J segment lost 4 bases and the V segment lost 6 bases, leaving 6 bases of the junction unmatched. The CDR3 spans 14 residues. This clone was seen once. The Seattle patients joined while their infection was active and were tracked longitudinally afterward. Per the original methods: By means of reference gene primer amplification, nucleated cell counts were estimated. Using immunoSEQ multiplex PCR, the repertoire was profiled, and TCRdb retains in-frame clones only, with some absent. That table gives V, J and clone size, and the DNA gave D and trimming. Of tens of thousands of clones listed, about 83% are singletons.

This chain links TRBV19 with TRBJ2-7, with 10 bases that match TRBD1. What was sequenced was peripheral blood. The receptor's source is a man aged 65 to 79 with COVID-19, enrolled during active disease. The CDR3 spells CASRTGTGVYEQYF. DNA of the CDR3: TGTGCCAGTAGAACCGGGACAGGGGTATACGAGCAGTACTTC.